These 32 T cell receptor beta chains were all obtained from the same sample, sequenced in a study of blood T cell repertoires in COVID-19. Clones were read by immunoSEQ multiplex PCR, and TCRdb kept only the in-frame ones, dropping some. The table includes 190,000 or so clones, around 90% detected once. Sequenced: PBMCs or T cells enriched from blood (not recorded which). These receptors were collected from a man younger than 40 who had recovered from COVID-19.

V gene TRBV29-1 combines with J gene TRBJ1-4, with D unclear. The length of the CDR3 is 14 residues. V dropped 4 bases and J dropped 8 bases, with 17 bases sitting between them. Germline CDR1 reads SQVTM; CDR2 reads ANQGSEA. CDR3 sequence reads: CSVADGKYDEKLFF. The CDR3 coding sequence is TGCAGCGTTGCCGACGGGAAGTATGACGAAAAACTGTTTTTT.

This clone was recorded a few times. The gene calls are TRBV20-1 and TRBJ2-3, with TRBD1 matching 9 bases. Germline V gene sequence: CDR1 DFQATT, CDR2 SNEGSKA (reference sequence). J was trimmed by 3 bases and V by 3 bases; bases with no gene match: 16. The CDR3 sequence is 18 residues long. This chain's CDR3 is CSASTIVMGTGSTDTQYF. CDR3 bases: TGCAGTGCTAGTACAATTGTGATGGGGACAGGGTCTACAGATACGCAGTATTTT.

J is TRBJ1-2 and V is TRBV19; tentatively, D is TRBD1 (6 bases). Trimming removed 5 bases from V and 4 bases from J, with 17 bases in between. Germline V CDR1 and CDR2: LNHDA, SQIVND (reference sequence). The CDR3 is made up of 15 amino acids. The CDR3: CASSLLLDSRYGYTF. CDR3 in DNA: TGTGCCAGTAGTCTATTATTGGACAGCCGCTATGGCTACACCTTC.

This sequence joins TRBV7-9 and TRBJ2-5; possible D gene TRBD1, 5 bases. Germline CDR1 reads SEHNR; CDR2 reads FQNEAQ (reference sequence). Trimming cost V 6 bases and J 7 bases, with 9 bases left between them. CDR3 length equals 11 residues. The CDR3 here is CASRPTGTQYF. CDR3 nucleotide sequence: TGTGCCAGCAGACCCACAGGGACCCAGTACTTC.

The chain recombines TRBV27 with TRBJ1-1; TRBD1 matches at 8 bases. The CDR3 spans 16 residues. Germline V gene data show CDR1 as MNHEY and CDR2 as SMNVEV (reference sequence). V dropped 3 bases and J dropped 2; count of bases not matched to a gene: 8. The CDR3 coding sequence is TGTGCCAGCAGTTTCGCCGTCGGGACAGGCAACACTGAAGCTTTCTTT. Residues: CASSFAVGTGNTEAFF.

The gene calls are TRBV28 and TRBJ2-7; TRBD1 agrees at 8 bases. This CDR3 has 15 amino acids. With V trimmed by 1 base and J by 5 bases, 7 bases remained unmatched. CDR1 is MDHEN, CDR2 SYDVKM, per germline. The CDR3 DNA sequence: TGTGCCAGCAGTTTATCCTTTGGACAGGGCCACGAGCAGTACTTC. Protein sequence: CASSLSFGQGHEQYF.

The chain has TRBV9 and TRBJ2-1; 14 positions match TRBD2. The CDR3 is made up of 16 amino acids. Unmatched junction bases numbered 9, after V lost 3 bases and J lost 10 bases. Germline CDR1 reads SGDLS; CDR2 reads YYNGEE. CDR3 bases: TGTGCCAGCAGCGCTGAGACTAGCGGGAGGGCCAGCGAGCAGTTCTTC. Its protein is CASSAETSGRASEQFF.

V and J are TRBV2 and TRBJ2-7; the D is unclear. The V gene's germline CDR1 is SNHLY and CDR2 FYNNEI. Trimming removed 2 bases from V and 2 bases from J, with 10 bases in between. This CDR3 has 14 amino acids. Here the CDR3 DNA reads TGTGCCAGCAGTGAATCGACTTCAACCTACGAGCAGTACTTC. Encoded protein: CASSESTSTYEQYF.

The CDR3 loop reads CATSIGRQGLSGNTIYF. DNA of the CDR3: TGTGCCACCAGCATTGGAAGACAGGGCCTCTCTGGAAACACCATATATTTT. V and J are TRBV15 and TRBJ1-3; TRBD1 agrees at 7 bases. The CDR3 covers 17 residues. V dropped 4 bases and J dropped 0; count of bases not matched to a gene: 9. The V gene's germline CDR1 is LNHNV and CDR2 YYDKDF (reference sequence). The full variable domain, completed using reference TRBV15 and TRBJ1-3, is DAMVIQNPRYQVTQFGKPVTLSCSQTLNHNVMYWYQQKSSQAPKLLFHYYDKDFNNEADTPDNFQSRRPNTSFCFLDIRSPGLGDTAMYLCATSIGRQGLSGNTIYFGEGSWLTVV.

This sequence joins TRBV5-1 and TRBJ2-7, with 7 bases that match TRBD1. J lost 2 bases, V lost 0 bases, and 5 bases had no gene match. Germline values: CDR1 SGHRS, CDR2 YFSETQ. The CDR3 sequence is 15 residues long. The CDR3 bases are TGCGCCAGCAGCTTGGATGGACAGGAGCCCTACGAGCAGTACTTC. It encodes CASSLDGQEPYEQYF.

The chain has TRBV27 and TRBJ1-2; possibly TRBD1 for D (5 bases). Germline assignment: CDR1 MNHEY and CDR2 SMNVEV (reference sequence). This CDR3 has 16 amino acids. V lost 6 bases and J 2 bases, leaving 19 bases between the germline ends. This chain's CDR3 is CASSHADSTLNYGYTF. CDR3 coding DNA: TGTGCCAGCAGCCACGCAGACAGTACCTTAAACTATGGCTACACCTTC.

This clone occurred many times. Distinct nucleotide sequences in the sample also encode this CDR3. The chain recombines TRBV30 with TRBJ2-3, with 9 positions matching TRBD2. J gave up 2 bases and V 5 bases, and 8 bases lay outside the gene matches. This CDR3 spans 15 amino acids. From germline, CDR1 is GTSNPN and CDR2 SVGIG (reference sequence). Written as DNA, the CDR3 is TGTGCCTGGTCCTTAGCGGGGGACTCCACAGATACGCAGTATTTT. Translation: CAWSLAGDSTDTQYF. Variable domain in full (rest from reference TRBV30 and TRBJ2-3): SQTIHQWPATLVQPVGSPLSLECTVEGTSNPNLYWYRQAAGRGLQLLFYSVGIGQISSEVPQNLSASRPQDRQFILSSKKLLLSDSGFYLCAWSLAGDSTDTQYFGPGTRLTVL.

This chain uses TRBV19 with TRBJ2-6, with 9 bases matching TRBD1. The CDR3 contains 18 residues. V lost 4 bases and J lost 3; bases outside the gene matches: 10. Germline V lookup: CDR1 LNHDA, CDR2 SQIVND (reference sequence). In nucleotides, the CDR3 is TGTGCCAGTAGTACTCGGGACAGGGCCTTGGGTGGGGCCAACGTCCTGACTTTC. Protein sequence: CASSTRDRALGGANVLTF. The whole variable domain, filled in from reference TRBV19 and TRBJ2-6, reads DGGITQSPKYLFRKEGQNVTLSCEQNLNHDAMYWYRQDPGQGLRLIYYSQIVNDFQKGDIAEGYSVSREKKESFPLTVTSAQKNPTAFYLCASSTRDRALGGANVLTFGAGSRLTVL.

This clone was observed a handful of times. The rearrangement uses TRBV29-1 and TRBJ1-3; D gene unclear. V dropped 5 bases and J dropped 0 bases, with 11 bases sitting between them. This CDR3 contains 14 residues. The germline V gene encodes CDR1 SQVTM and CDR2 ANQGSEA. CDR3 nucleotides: TGCAGCGTTAGACTATTAAGCTCTGGAAACACCATATATTTT. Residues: CSVRLLSSGNTIYF.

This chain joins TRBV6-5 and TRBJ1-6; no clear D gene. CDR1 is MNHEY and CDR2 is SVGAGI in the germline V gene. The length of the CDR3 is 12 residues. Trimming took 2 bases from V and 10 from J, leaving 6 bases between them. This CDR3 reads CASSYGASPLHF. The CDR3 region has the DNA TGTGCCAGCAGTTACGGAGCATCACCCCTCCACTTT.

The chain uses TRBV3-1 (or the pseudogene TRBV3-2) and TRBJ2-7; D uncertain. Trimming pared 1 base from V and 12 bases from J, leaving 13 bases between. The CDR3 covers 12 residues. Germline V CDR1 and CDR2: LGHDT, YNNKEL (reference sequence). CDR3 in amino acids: CASSQVGGIGYF. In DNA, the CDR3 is TGTGCCAGCAGCCAAGTCGGTGGTATCGGGTACTTC.

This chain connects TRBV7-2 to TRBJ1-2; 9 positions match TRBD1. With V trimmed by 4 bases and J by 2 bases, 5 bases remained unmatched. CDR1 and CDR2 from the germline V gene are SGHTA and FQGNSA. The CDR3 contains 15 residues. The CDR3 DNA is TGTGCCAGCAGCTCACCGGGACAGGGAAACTATGGCTACACCTTC. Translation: CASSSPGQGNYGYTF.

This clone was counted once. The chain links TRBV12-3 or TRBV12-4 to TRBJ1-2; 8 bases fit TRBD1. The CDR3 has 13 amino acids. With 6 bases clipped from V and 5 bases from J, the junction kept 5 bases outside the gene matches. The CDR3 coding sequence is TGTGCCAGCAGGCGGGGACAGGCGTATGGCTACACCTTC. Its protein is CASRRGQAYGYTF.

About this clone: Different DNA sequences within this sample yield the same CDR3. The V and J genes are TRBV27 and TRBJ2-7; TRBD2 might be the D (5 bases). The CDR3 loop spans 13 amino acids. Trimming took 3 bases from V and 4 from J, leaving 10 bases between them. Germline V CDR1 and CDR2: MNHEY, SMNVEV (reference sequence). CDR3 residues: CASSFGLAYEQYF. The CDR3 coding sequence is TGTGCCAGCAGTTTTGGCCTAGCTTACGAGCAGTACTTC.

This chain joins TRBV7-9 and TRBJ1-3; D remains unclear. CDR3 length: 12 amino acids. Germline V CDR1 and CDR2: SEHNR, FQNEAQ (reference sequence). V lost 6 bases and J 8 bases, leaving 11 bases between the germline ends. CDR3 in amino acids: CASSQTGDTIYF. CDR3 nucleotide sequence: TGTGCCAGCAGTCAAACCGGAGACACCATATATTTT.

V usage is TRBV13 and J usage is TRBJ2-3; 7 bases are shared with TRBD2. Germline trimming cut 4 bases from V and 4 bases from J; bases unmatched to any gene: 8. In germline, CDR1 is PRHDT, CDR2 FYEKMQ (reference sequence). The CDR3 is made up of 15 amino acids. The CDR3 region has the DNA TGTGCCAGCAGCTCTAGACTAGCTAGCGCAGATACGCAGTATTTT. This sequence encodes CASSSRLASADTQYF.

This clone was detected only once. The CDR3, as DNA: TGTGCCAGCAGCTACGACAAGAACACTGAAGCTTTCTTT. Its translation: CASSYDKNTEAFF. The V and J genes are TRBV5-4 and TRBJ1-1; no clear D gene. The CDR3 contains 13 residues. V was cut by 3 bases and J by 1 base, with 7 bases left in between. Germline assignment: CDR1 SGHNT and CDR2 YYREEE (reference sequence).

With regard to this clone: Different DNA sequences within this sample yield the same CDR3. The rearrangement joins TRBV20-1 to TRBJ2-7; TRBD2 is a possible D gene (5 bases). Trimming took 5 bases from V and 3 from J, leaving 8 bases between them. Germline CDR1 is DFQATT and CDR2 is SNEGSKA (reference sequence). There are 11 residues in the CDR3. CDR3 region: CSAPAGYEQYF. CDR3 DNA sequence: TGCAGTGCTCCCGCGGGCTACGAGCAGTACTTC.

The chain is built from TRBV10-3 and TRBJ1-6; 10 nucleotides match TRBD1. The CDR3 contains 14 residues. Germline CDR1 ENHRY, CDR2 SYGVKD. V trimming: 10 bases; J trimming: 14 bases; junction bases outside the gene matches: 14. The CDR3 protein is CATIARDRGTSLHF. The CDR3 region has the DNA TGTGCCACAATAGCCCGGGACAGGGGTACGTCCCTCCACTTT.

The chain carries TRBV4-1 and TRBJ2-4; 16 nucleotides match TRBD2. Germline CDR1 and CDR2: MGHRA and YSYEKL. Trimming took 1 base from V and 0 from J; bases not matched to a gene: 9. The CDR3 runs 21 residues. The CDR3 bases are TGCGCCAGCAGCCAAGCTGGGACTAGCGGGAGGGATCCACTAGCCAAAAACATTCAGTACTTC. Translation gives CASSQAGTSGRDPLAKNIQYF.

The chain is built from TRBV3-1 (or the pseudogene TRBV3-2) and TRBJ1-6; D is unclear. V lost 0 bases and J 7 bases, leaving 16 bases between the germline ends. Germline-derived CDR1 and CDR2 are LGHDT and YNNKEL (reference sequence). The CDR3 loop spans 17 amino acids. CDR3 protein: CASSQDSSGSGNSPLHF. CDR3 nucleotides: TGTGCCAGCAGCCAAGATAGCTCCGGTTCGGGAAATTCACCCCTCCACTTT.

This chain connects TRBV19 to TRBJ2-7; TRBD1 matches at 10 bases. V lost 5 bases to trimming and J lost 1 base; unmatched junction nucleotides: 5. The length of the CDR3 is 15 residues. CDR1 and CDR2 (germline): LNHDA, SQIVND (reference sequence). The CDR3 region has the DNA TGTGCCAGTAGTGTCCCGGGACAGGGGTCCTACGAGCAGTACTTC. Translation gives CASSVPGQGSYEQYF.

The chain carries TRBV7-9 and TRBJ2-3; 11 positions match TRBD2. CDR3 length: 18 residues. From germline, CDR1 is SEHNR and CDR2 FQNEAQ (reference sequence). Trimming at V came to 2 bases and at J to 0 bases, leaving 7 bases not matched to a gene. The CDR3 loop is CASSLPLAGGPSTDTQYF. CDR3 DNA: TGTGCCAGCAGCTTACCCCTAGCGGGGGGACCTAGCACAGATACGCAGTATTTT.

The CDR3 reads CAINSGTPGTGELFF. The CDR3 DNA is TGTGCCATCAACTCCGGGACTCCGGGGACCGGGGAGCTGTTTTTT. V usage is TRBV10-3 and J usage is TRBJ2-2; D possibly corresponds to TRBD2 (6 bases). The CDR3 has 15 residues. Germline V gene lookup returns CDR1 ENHRY and CDR2 SYGVKD. The V and J ends lost 7 bases and 5 bases respectively, with 17 bases between them.

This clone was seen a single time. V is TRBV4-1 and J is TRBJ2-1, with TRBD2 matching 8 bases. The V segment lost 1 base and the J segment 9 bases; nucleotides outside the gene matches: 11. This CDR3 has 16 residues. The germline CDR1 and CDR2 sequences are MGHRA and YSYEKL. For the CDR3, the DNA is TGCGCCAGCAGCCAAGGGCGGGAGGAGTGGGCTTTTGAGCAGTTCTTC. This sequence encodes CASSQGREEWAFEQFF.

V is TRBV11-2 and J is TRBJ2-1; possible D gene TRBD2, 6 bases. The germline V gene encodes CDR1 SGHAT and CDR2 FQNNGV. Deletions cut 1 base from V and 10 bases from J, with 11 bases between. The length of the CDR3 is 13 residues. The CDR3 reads CASSLVGTGEQFF. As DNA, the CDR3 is TGTGCCAGCAGCTTAGTAGGGACTGGAGAGCAGTTCTTC. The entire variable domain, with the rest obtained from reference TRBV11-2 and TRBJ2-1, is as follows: EAGVAQSPRYKIIEKRQSVAFWCNPISGHATLYWYQQILGQGPKLLIQFQNNGVVDDSQLPKDRFSAERLKGVDSTLKIQPAKLEDSAVYLCASSLVGTGEQFFGPGTRLTVL.

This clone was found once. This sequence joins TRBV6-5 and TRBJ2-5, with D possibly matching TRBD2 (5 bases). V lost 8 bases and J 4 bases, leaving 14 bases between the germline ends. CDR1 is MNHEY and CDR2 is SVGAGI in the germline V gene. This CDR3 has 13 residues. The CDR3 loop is CASGEGSRETQYF. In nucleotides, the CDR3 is TGTGCCAGCGGAGAGGGTTCGAGAGAGACCCAGTACTTC.